Each of the 21 T cell receptor beta chains below was sequenced from the same sample in a study of cytomegalovirus exposure and HLA in healthy donors. Assay: immunoSEQ multiplex PCR; the TCRdb copy retains only in-frame clones and omits some. The sample yields some 98,000 clones, more than 75% seen once. The sequencing input was PBMCs. Receptor source: a man aged 18-30 years in good health and CMV-seropositive.

V is TRBV7-9 and J is TRBJ2-3, with 12 bases lining up with TRBD2. This CDR3 is built from 17 residues. The germline V gene encodes CDR1 SEHNR and CDR2 FQNEAQ (reference sequence). V shed 3 bases, J shed 2 bases, and the junction held 6 bases outside the gene matches. The CDR3 is CASSFEGLAGPTDTQYF. DNA for the CDR3: TGTGCCAGCAGCTTCGAGGGACTAGCGGGTCCCACAGATACGCAGTATTTT.

CDR3 protein: CAISNRIHGYTF. The CDR3 DNA is TGTGCCATCAGTAACAGGATCCATGGCTACACCTTC. This rearrangement joins TRBV10-3 to TRBJ1-2; tentatively, D is TRBD1 (5 bases). The CDR3 consists of 12 residues. The V gene lost 5 bases and the J gene lost 6 bases, with 10 bases spanning the gap. Germline V gene data show CDR1 as ENHRY and CDR2 as SYGVKD.

This sequence joins TRBV4-3 and TRBJ1-2; D is undetermined. The CDR3 runs 16 residues. V was shortened by 0 bases and J by 6 bases, with 17 bases between the two germline ends. CDR1 LGHNA and CDR2 YSLEER come from the germline V gene. The CDR3 loop reads CASSQEYQTRGDGYTF. CDR3 DNA sequence: TGCGCCAGCAGCCAAGAGTATCAAACTCGTGGTGATGGCTACACCTTC.

The chain recombines TRBV18 with TRBJ1-1, with a possible D match to TRBD1 (5 bases). Germline-derived CDR1 and CDR2 are KGHSH and LQKENI. The CDR3 consists of 13 residues. V was clipped by 4 bases and J by 0 bases, with 6 bases between them. The CDR3 DNA follows: TGTGCCAGCTCACTGACAGTGAACACTGAAGCTTTCTTT. Translation: CASSLTVNTEAFF.

This clone was picked up one time. The rearrangement uses TRBV11-1 and TRBJ2-7; TRBD1 matches 8 bases. Trimming at V came to 5 bases and at J to 1 base, leaving 7 bases not matched to a gene. This CDR3 has 15 residues. Germline CDR1 reads SGHAT; CDR2 reads FQDESV (reference sequence). In nucleotides, the CDR3 is TGTGCCAGCAGCCCAAGGACAGGGTATTCCTACGAGCAGTACTTC. It codes for CASSPRTGYSYEQYF.

In nucleotides, the CDR3 is TGTGCCAGCAGTGAAGCCCCTCGGACATCCTACGAGCAGTACTTC. Its protein product is CASSEAPRTSYEQYF. This chain joins TRBV6-1 and TRBJ2-7, with D perhaps matching TRBD1 (5 bases). Between the trimmed V and J ends, which lost 0 bases and 1 base, there was a span of 10 bases. CDR3 length: 15 residues. In germline, CDR1 is MNHNS, CDR2 SASEGT.

V is TRBV5-6 and J is TRBJ1-1; 9 bases match TRBD1. Looked up from germline, CDR1 is SGHDT and CDR2 is YYEEEE. Trimming took 4 bases from V and 6 from J; bases not matched to a gene: 4. The CDR3 runs 13 residues. The CDR3 DNA is TGTGCCAGCAGCCATGGACAGGGGCCTGAAGCTTTCTTT. Protein: CASSHGQGPEAFF.

The rearrangement uses TRBV9 and TRBJ2-1; 10 nucleotides match TRBD1. CDR1 is SGDLS and CDR2 is YYNGEE in the germline V gene. The junction had 18 bases not matched to a gene; V was cut back by 4 bases and J by 2 bases. The CDR3 spans 20 residues. The CDR3 protein is CASSPRGDRGGPLAYNEQFF. For the CDR3, the DNA is TGTGCCAGCAGCCCTCGAGGGGACAGGGGAGGTCCTTTGGCCTACAATGAGCAGTTCTTC.

The CDR3 here is CASSAREEETTEAFF. DNA for the CDR3: TGCGCCAGCAGTGCCCGGGAAGAGGAGACCACTGAAGCTTTCTTT. V gene TRBV5-1 combines with J gene TRBJ1-1; D not resolved. Looked up from germline, CDR1 is SGHRS and CDR2 is YFSETQ. The CDR3 runs to 15 residues. The V end was cut by 5 bases, the J end by 4 bases, with 18 bases between. The whole variable domain, filled in from reference TRBV5-1 and TRBJ1-1, reads KAGVTQTPRYLIKTRGQQVTLSCSPISGHRSVSWYQQTPGQGLQFLFEYFSETQRNKGNFPGRFSGRQFSNSRSEMNVSTLELGDSALYLCASSAREEETTEAFFGQGTRLTVV.

The chain has TRBV11-2 and TRBJ2-7; 8 bases agree with TRBD2. This CDR3 has 19 amino acids. V lost 2 bases, J lost 7 bases, and 22 bases stayed unmatched. CDR1 SGHAT and CDR2 FQNNGV come from the germline V gene. CDR3: CASSLYRVAGPSTGGEQYF. CDR3 DNA: TGTGCCAGCAGCTTATATCGGGTAGCGGGACCCTCGACGGGGGGGGAGCAGTACTTC.

The table lists this clone with a count of one. The V call is TRBV11-3, the J call TRBJ1-2, with a tentative D call TRBD1 (6 bases). The germline V gene encodes CDR1 SGHNT and CDR2 YENEEA. V dropped 5 bases and J dropped 4 bases, with 20 bases sitting between them. CDR3 length: 16 amino acids. In DNA form, the CDR3 reads TGTGCCAGCAGCGCAGGTGGGGGGGCCTTACCCTATGGCTACACCTTC. It specifies CASSAGGGALPYGYTF.

The rearrangement uses TRBV7-2 and TRBJ2-2; D is unclear. V shed 2 bases and J shed 6 bases, with 13 bases lying between them. The germline gives CDR1 SGHTA, CDR2 FQGNSA. The CDR3 has 15 residues. CDR3 in amino acids: CASSLSSGSPGELFF. CDR3 in DNA: TGTGCCAGCAGCTTAAGTTCAGGCTCCCCCGGGGAGCTGTTTTTT.

V usage is TRBV6-6 and J usage is TRBJ2-5, with 8 bases aligning to TRBD1. Per the germline V gene, CDR1 is MNHNY and CDR2 is SVGAGI (reference sequence). The CDR3 is 16 amino acids. Germline trimming cut 2 bases from V and 5 bases from J; bases unmatched to any gene: 10. In DNA form, the CDR3 reads TGTGCCAGCAGTTACCTGGACAGGGTAATTTGGGAGACCCAGTACTTC. This sequence encodes CASSYLDRVIWETQYF.

The V and J genes are TRBV7-2 and TRBJ1-1; D gene uncertain. Germline assignment: CDR1 SGHTA and CDR2 FQGNSA. Trimming pared 1 base from V and 0 bases from J, leaving 9 bases between. The CDR3 extends over 15 amino acids. CDR3 region: CASSLGSPVNTEAFF. In nucleotides, the CDR3 is TGTGCCAGCAGCTTAGGGTCGCCGGTGAACACTGAAGCTTTCTTT. The full variable domain, in which reference TRBV7-2 and TRBJ1-1 provide the parts outside the CDR3, is GAGVSQSPSNKVTEKGKDVELRCDPISGHTALYWYRQSLGQGLEFLIYFQGNSAPDKSGLPSDRFSAERTGGSVSTLTIQRTQQEDSAVYLCASSLGSPVNTEAFFGQGTRLTVV.

The chain carries TRBV18 and TRBJ1-5, with TRBD1 matching over 7 bases. Germline trimming cut 3 bases from V and 0 bases from J; bases unmatched to any gene: 5. This CDR3 has 16 amino acids. Germline V gives CDR1 KGHSH, CDR2 LQKENI. CDR3 residues: CASSPPGTVSNQPQHF. CDR3 coding DNA: TGTGCCAGCTCACCCCCGGGGACAGTTAGCAATCAGCCCCAGCATTTT.

The gene calls are TRBV7-2 and TRBJ1-1, with a tentative D call TRBD1 (6 bases). The CDR3 loop spans 14 amino acids. Germline values: CDR1 SGHTA, CDR2 FQGNSA. V lost 6 bases to trimming and J lost 1 base, with 12 bases between them. The CDR3 bases are TGTGCCAGCAGTCGGGACATGCGGAACACTGAAGCTTTCTTT. Protein: CASSRDMRNTEAFF.

The rearrangement uses TRBV18 and TRBJ1-1; D unclear. Germline V gene sequence: CDR1 KGHSH, CDR2 LQKENI. V lost 0 bases and J 7 bases, leaving 12 bases between the germline ends. The CDR3 length is 14 residues. The CDR3 spells CASSPPSGSGEAFF. CDR3 nucleotides: TGTGCCAGCTCACCACCATCAGGATCCGGTGAAGCTTTCTTT.

This rearrangement joins TRBV25-1 to TRBJ2-7; 9 bases agree with TRBD1. There are 14 residues in the CDR3. J gave up 3 bases and V 4 bases, and 4 bases lay outside the gene matches. Germline V gene sequence: CDR1 MGHDK, CDR2 SYGVNS. The CDR3 spells CASSAGQGGYEQYF. For the CDR3, the DNA is TGTGCCAGCAGTGCGGGACAGGGTGGCTACGAGCAGTACTTC.

The chain recombines TRBV5-6 with TRBJ1-2, with D possibly TRBD1 on 5 matching bases. Trimming stripped 0 bases from V and 4 bases from J, with 16 bases between. The germline V gene encodes CDR1 SGHDT and CDR2 YYEEEE. The CDR3 is 16 amino acids. CDR3 loop: CASSLDGSRGSYGYTF. The CDR3 DNA follows: TGTGCCAGCAGCTTGGATGGCAGCCGGGGGTCCTATGGCTACACCTTC.

The chain is built from TRBV6-1 and TRBJ2-7, with TRBD2 matching over 13 bases. Trimming cost V 4 bases and J 4 bases; bases outside gene matches: 10. Looked up from germline, CDR1 is MNHNS and CDR2 is SASEGT. The CDR3 runs 17 residues. This chain's CDR3 is CASSGEKGLAGWYEQYF. CDR3 in DNA: TGTGCCAGCAGTGGAGAGAAGGGACTAGCGGGATGGTACGAGCAGTACTTC.

This clone has just a few counts. The chain uses TRBV7-2 and TRBJ1-1; 10 bases match TRBD1. This CDR3 is 12 amino acids long. With V trimmed by 10 bases and J by 7 bases, 6 bases remained unmatched. Germline CDR1 is SGHTA and CDR2 is FQGNSA. The DNA of the CDR3 is TGTGCCATAGGTGGGACAGGGGTTGAAGCTTTCTTT. Residues: CAIGGTGVEAFF. Combining the CDR3 with reference TRBV7-2 and TRBJ1-1 gives the whole variable domain GAGVSQSPSNKVTEKGKDVELRCDPISGHTALYWYRQSLGQGLEFLIYFQGNSAPDKSGLPSDRFSAERTGGSVSTLTIQRTQQEDSAVYLCAIGGTGVEAFFGQGTRLTVV.